These 22 T cell receptor beta chains were all obtained from the same sample, sequenced in a study of OX40 agonist ivuxolimab in advanced cancers. Library preparation employed the immunoSEQ multiplex PCR assay. What TCRdb holds here is the immuneACCESS table cut down to in-frame rearrangements. Part of the clones is not present; checked against another copy, under half of the missing clones reflect an unresolved V gene, and the others are unexplained. The sample table lists roughly 70,000 clones, roughly nine tenths of them with a count of one. The ten largest account for under 0.75% of the sample. Here the sequenced sample was CD4+ or CD8+ T cells sorted from blood, taken in a trial of the OX40 agonist ivuxolimab. Every receptor here comes from an adult with an advanced solid tumor such as melanoma, head and neck, liver or kidney cancer.

The chain joins TRBV14 to TRBJ2-7; the match to TRBD2 covers 10 bases. V was pared by 0 bases and J by 6 bases, with 17 bases of the junction left unmatched. CDR1 and CDR2 from the germline V gene are SGHDN and FVKESK. The CDR3 runs to 19 residues. CDR3 region: CASSQDHPMEREGHVEQYF. DNA of the CDR3: TGTGCCAGCAGCCAAGACCACCCCATGGAGCGGGAGGGCCACGTCGAGCAGTACTTC.

The chain employs TRBV6-5 and TRBJ1-5; D uncertain. Germline CDR1 reads MNHEY; CDR2 reads SVGAGI. The V end lost 7 bases, the J end lost 0 bases, and 13 bases lay between the germline ends. The CDR3 runs 15 residues. The DNA of the CDR3 is TGTGCCAGCAAGAAGGACTCCTATAGCAATCAGCCCCAGCATTTT. This gives the protein CASKKDSYSNQPQHF.

The chain recombines TRBV19 with TRBJ2-1, with 10 bases matching TRBD2. Trimming removed 3 bases from V and 5 bases from J; junction bases left unmatched: 4. This CDR3 comprises 15 residues. CDR1 and CDR2 from the germline V gene are LNHDA and SQIVND (reference sequence). In DNA, the CDR3 is TGTGCCAGTAGTATCGAAACTAGCGGGAACAATGAGCAGTTCTTC. This sequence encodes CASSIETSGNNEQFF. The full variable domain, completed using reference TRBV19 and TRBJ2-1, is DGGITQSPKYLFRKEGQNVTLSCEQNLNHDAMYWYRQDPGQGLRLIYYSQIVNDFQKGDIAEGYSVSREKKESFPLTVTSAQKNPTAFYLCASSIETSGNNEQFFGPGTRLTVL.

The chain has TRBV10-3 and TRBJ2-2; D tentatively reads TRBD1 or TRBD2 (5 bases each). V was cut by 3 bases and J by 8 bases, with 10 bases left in between. CDR3 length equals 13 residues. CDR1 is ENHRY, CDR2 SYGVKD, per germline. The DNA of the CDR3 is TGTGCCATCAGTGAACGGGGCGCGGGGGAGCTGTTTTTT. Its protein product is CAISERGAGELFF.

The chain employs TRBV29-1 and TRBJ2-1; D gene ambiguous. Germline CDR1 is SQVTM and CDR2 is ANQGSEA. The CDR3 covers 13 residues. V was clipped by 5 bases and J by 9 bases, with 17 bases between them. The CDR3 DNA is TGCAGCGTTCGCGCTACCGTAGGTAGTGAGCAGTTCTTC. Its translation is CSVRATVGSEQFF.

The chain couples TRBV28 to TRBJ1-3; TRBD1 agrees at 8 bases. CDR3 length: 14 amino acids. CDR1 is MDHEN, CDR2 SYDVKM, per germline. V shed 9 bases, J shed 0 bases, and the junction held 4 bases outside the gene matches. CDR3: CASSGQDSGNTIYF. The CDR3 nucleotides are TGTGCCAGTTCGGGACAGGACTCTGGAAACACCATATATTTT.

This clone has only one observation. The rearrangement links TRBV10-3 to TRBJ2-1; 14 nucleotides agree with TRBD2. This CDR3 has 15 residues. V lost 5 bases to trimming and J lost 10 bases; unmatched junction nucleotides: 7. The germline CDR1 and CDR2 sequences are ENHRY and SYGVKD. CDR3 nucleotides: TGTGCCATCAGTTCGACTAGCGGGAGGGTTGGGGAGCAGTTCTTC. Translating gives CAISSTSGRVGEQFF.

The chain uses TRBV5-6 and TRBJ2-2, with 8 bases aligning to TRBD1. The CDR3 sequence is 16 residues long. The J segment lost 13 bases and the V segment lost 3 bases, leaving 17 bases of the junction unmatched. Germline CDR1 is SGHDT and CDR2 is YYEEEE. The CDR3 coding sequence is TGTGCCAGCAGCTCGCAGACAGGGGCTACTGGGTCTCCGCTGTTTTTT. Translated, it gives CASSSQTGATGSPLFF. Looking up the rest from reference TRBV5-6 and TRBJ2-2 gives the full variable domain: DAGVTQSPTHLIKTRGQQVTLRCSPKSGHDTVSWYQQALGQGPQFIFQYYEEEERQRGNFPDRFSGHQFPNYSSELNVNALLLGDSALYLCASSSQTGATGSPLFFGEGSRLTVL.

CDR3 DNA: TGCAGCGCCGGGGAGACAACTAATGAAAAACTGTTTTTT. The encoded protein is CSAGETTNEKLFF. This sequence joins TRBV29-1 and TRBJ1-4; D not resolved. Germline V gene data show CDR1 as SQVTM and CDR2 as ANQGSEA. This CDR3 comprises 13 residues. V was shortened by 7 bases and J by 0 bases, with 9 bases between the two germline ends.

The CDR3 here is CASSLPVPSLKEQYF. Written as DNA, the CDR3 is TGTGCCAGCAGCCTTCCGGTCCCGTCCCTGAAGGAGCAGTACTTC. The chain couples TRBV11-3 to TRBJ2-7; D remains unclear. The CDR3 sequence is 15 residues long. Germline V lookup: CDR1 SGHNT, CDR2 YENEEA. Trimming stripped 5 bases from V and 7 bases from J, with 21 bases between.

The chain uses TRBV19 and TRBJ2-4, with D possibly TRBD2 on 5 matching bases. Germline lookup yields CDR1 LNHDA and CDR2 SQIVND (reference sequence). The CDR3 runs to 20 residues. V lost 3 bases and J lost 0, with 24 bases in between. The CDR3: CASSIGPSTGILSAKNIQYF. The CDR3, as DNA: TGTGCCAGTAGTATTGGTCCATCCACCGGGATCCTCTCAGCCAAAAACATTCAGTACTTC.

In its sample, this clone was seen once. V and J are TRBV7-9 and TRBJ1-1, with D perhaps matching TRBD1 (5 bases). Trimming stripped 2 bases from V and 4 bases from J, with 8 bases between. This CDR3 region has 13 residues. Germline V gene lookup returns CDR1 SEHNR and CDR2 FQNEAQ (reference sequence). The CDR3 coding sequence is TGTGCCAGCAGCTTACAGGGCGGCACTGAAGCTTTCTTT. This translates into CASSLQGGTEAFF.

This sequence joins TRBV2 and TRBJ2-2; maybe TRBD2 (5 bases). With 1 base removed from V and 3 bases from J, the gap between germline ends came to 6 bases. The CDR3 totals 14 residues. Germline assignment: CDR1 SNHLY and CDR2 FYNNEI. The CDR3 DNA follows: TGTGCCAGCAGTGAAGTGCGGGACACCGGGGAGCTGTTTTTT. As protein: CASSEVRDTGELFF.

V is TRBV9 and J is TRBJ2-1; D is tentatively TRBD1 or TRBD2 (6 bases each). This CDR3 is built from 13 residues. V shed 0 bases and J shed 6 bases, with 7 bases lying between them. The germline CDR1 and CDR2 sequences are SGDLS and YYNGEE. CDR3 nucleotide sequence: TGTGCCAGCAGCGTAGCGGGGGCCAATGAGCAGTTCTTC. Translation gives CASSVAGANEQFF.

The rearrangement links TRBV28 to TRBJ2-3, with TRBD2 matching 11 bases. Unmatched junction bases numbered 8, after V lost 6 bases and J lost 0 bases. The germline V gene encodes CDR1 MDHEN and CDR2 SYDVKM. This CDR3 is 17 amino acids long. The DNA of the CDR3 is TGTGCCAGCAGCCCACTCGGGACTAGCGGAAGCACAGATACGCAGTATTTT. It codes for CASSPLGTSGSTDTQYF.

The sample holds a few counts of this clone. The J gene is TRBJ1-3, the V gene TRBV5-6; TRBD1 agrees at 9 bases. The germline gives CDR1 SGHDT, CDR2 YYEEEE. The V segment lost 0 bases and the J segment 4 bases; nucleotides outside the gene matches: 5. The CDR3 has 16 residues. This CDR3 reads CASSLGPGQGGNTIYF. Here the CDR3 DNA reads TGTGCCAGCAGCTTGGGGCCGGGACAGGGCGGAAACACCATATATTTT.

The V gene is TRBV7-3, the J gene TRBJ2-1; 9 positions match TRBD2. This CDR3 is 15 amino acids long. From germline, CDR1 is SGHTA and CDR2 FQGTGA. Trimming removed 3 bases from V and 3 bases from J; junction bases left unmatched: 3. CDR3 loop: CASSFSGSNYNEQFF. CDR3 in DNA: TGTGCCAGCAGCTTTAGCGGGAGTAACTACAATGAGCAGTTCTTC.

The V call is TRBV10-3, the J call TRBJ2-7; D might be TRBD2 (6 bases). The length of the CDR3 is 12 residues. Germline V gene data show CDR1 as ENHRY and CDR2 as SYGVKD. Trimming took off 7 bases at V and 7 bases at J, with 14 bases between the two ends. DNA of the CDR3: TGTGCCATCAAGCCGGGACGGGGGGAGCAGTACTTC. It specifies CAIKPGRGEQYF.

This chain uses TRBV10-3 with TRBJ2-2; tentative D call: TRBD1 (6 bases). CDR3 length: 15 residues. Trimming took off 5 bases at V and 6 bases at J, with 16 bases between the two ends. Per germline, CDR1 ENHRY and CDR2 SYGVKD. CDR3 region: CAISPTGPSPGELFF. Here the CDR3 DNA reads TGTGCCATCAGTCCTACAGGGCCCTCCCCCGGGGAGCTGTTTTTT.

The chain uses TRBV7-9 and TRBJ1-1; D not resolved. V was shortened by 1 base and J by 4 bases, with 13 bases between the two germline ends. The CDR3 runs to 15 residues. CDR1 is SEHNR, CDR2 FQNEAQ, per germline (reference sequence). In nucleotides, the CDR3 is TGTGCCAGCAGCTTAGGAACAACTCGGCCCACTGAAGCTTTCTTT. Encoded protein: CASSLGTTRPTEAFF.

The J gene is TRBJ2-1, the V gene TRBV19, with a tentative D call TRBD2 (6 bases). The length of the CDR3 is 14 residues. V was shortened by 7 bases and J by 6 bases, with 16 bases between the two germline ends. CDR1 is LNHDA and CDR2 is SQIVND in the germline V gene (reference sequence). The CDR3 DNA follows: TGTGCCAGTAAAGTGGGGACTTTAGTCAATGAGCAGTTCTTC. Translating gives CASKVGTLVNEQFF.

This sequence joins TRBV5-1 and TRBJ2-5; either TRBD1 or TRBD2 may fit D (5 bases each). The CDR3 extends over 13 amino acids. Trimming removed 4 bases from V and 5 bases from J, with 12 bases in between. Germline-derived CDR1 and CDR2 are SGHRS and YFSETQ. CDR3 in DNA: TGCGCCAGCAGCCAGGGACCGGGGGAGACCCAGTACTTC. Translated, it gives CASSQGPGETQYF.